The 27 T cell receptor beta chains reported below all come from one sample, sequenced in a study of T-cell memory formation after mild COVID-19. TCRdb recomputed calls from the 5' RACE reads with MiXCR, one row per CDR3 protein. This sample has 540,000 or so distinct CDR3 sequences, with roughly 22% found just once. The sequencing input was PBMCs or a T cell subset sorted from them (not recorded which). These receptors originate from an adult woman who had mild COVID-19 (a few samples of this study predate the infection). Cell type and time point are not known.

This clonotype occurred a few times. The chain couples TRBV27 to TRBJ2-1, with TRBD1 identical over 7 bases. Per the germline V gene, CDR1 is MNHEY and CDR2 is SMNVEV (reference sequence). The V segment lost 6 bases and the J segment 2 bases; nucleotides outside the gene matches: 7. This CDR3 has 15 amino acids. The CDR3 reads CASRRPQGAYNEQFF. Here the CDR3 DNA reads TGTGCCAGCAGACGGCCCCAGGGGGCCTACAATGAGCAGTTCTTC.

The chain combines TRBV20-1 with TRBJ2-1; 13 nucleotides match TRBD2. CDR3 length equals 15 residues. Unmatched junction bases numbered 11, after V lost 6 bases and J lost 9 bases. From germline, CDR1 is DFQATT and CDR2 SNEGSKA (reference sequence). CDR3: CSAYPTSGGYGEQFF. For the CDR3, the DNA is TGCAGTGCCTATCCGACTAGCGGGGGGTATGGTGAGCAGTTCTTC.

This clonotype was seen at least ten times. The rearrangement uses TRBV7-2 and TRBJ2-3; the D gene could be TRBD1 or TRBD2 (6 bases each). The germline V gene has CDR1 SGHTA and CDR2 FQGNSA. The V gene lost 1 base and the J gene lost 2 bases, with 10 bases spanning the gap. The CDR3 loop spans 15 amino acids. The CDR3 region is CASSLGGALTDTQYF. In DNA, the CDR3 is TGTGCCAGCAGCTTAGGGGGGGCCCTCACAGATACGCAGTATTTT.

The gene calls are TRBV12-3 or TRBV12-4 and TRBJ1-5, with 8 bases matching TRBD1. J was trimmed by 6 bases and V by 2 bases; bases with no gene match: 6. CDR3 size: 15 residues. The CDR3 is CASSLWAGGVQPQHF. The CDR3 nucleotides are TGTGCCAGCAGTTTATGGGCAGGGGGCGTTCAGCCCCAGCATTTT.

The rearrangement links TRBV2 to TRBJ2-4, with 7 bases that match TRBD2. V trimming: 4 bases; J trimming: 6 bases; junction bases outside the gene matches: 3. Germline lookup yields CDR1 SNHLY and CDR2 FYNNEI. This CDR3 region has 13 residues. This chain's CDR3 is CASSAGTINIQYF. CDR3 DNA: TGTGCCAGCAGTGCAGGGACTATAAACATTCAGTACTTC.

The CDR3 bases are TGTGCCAGCAGCTTGTTTGGGCTTAGCCCGCGGGGCTACACCTTC. This translates into CASSLFGLSPRGYTF. This chain connects TRBV5-5 to TRBJ1-2; D ambiguous. This CDR3 contains 15 residues. The V and J ends lost 1 base and 8 bases respectively, with 18 bases between them. The V gene's germline CDR1 is SGHKS and CDR2 YYEKEE (reference sequence).

This clonotype was seen a handful of times. In DNA, the CDR3 is TGTGCCAGCAGTATGACAGGGCGCCTCGCTGAAGCTTTCTTT. This encodes CASSMTGRLAEAFF. V gene TRBV12-3 or TRBV12-4 combines with J gene TRBJ1-1; 7 nucleotides line up with TRBD1. The trim removed 5 bases at V and 6 bases at J, leaving 9 bases unmatched. The CDR3 totals 14 residues.

This clonotype was seen a handful of times. V gene TRBV7-9 combines with J gene TRBJ1-1, with D maybe TRBD1 (6 bases). This CDR3 spans 14 amino acids. Germline V CDR1 and CDR2: SEHNR, FQNEAQ (reference sequence). The V end lost 2 bases, the J end lost 6 bases, and 13 bases lay between the germline ends. In nucleotides, the CDR3 is TGTGCCAGCAGCTTACGGGGGGCCTATGCTGAAGCTTTCTTT. Amino acids: CASSLRGAYAEAFF.

This clonotype occurred a few times. The gene calls are TRBV5-1 and TRBJ1-1; possible D gene TRBD1, 5 bases. The CDR3 runs 14 residues. V was pared by 2 bases and J by 4 bases, with 12 bases between. Germline CDR1 SGHRS, CDR2 YFSETQ. The CDR3 here is CASSLDSGSTEAFF. DNA for the CDR3: TGCGCCAGCAGCTTAGACAGTGGGTCCACTGAAGCTTTCTTT.

This clonotype was seen more than once but under ten times. The CDR3, as DNA: TGTGCCAGCAGCTCCCGTTCTCGCCAGCGTCGAGACGGGACCCAGTACTTC. It encodes CASSSRSRQRRDGTQYF. The rearrangement links TRBV7-8 to TRBJ2-5; D is ambiguous. V shed 4 bases and J shed 7 bases, with 25 bases lying between them. The CDR3 is made up of 17 amino acids. CDR1 is SGHVS and CDR2 is FQNEAQ in the germline V gene.

This clonotype was picked up a small number of times. This sequence joins TRBV18 and TRBJ2-1, with 11 bases aligning to TRBD2. Germline CDR1 reads KGHSH; CDR2 reads LQKENI. V was pared by 8 bases and J by 7 bases, with 10 bases of the junction left unmatched. This CDR3 is 15 amino acids long. The CDR3 DNA reads as TGTGCCAGCCACACAGCTAGCGGGGGGAAAAATGAGCAGTTCTTC. Its protein product is CASHTASGGKNEQFF.

CDR3 sequence (DNA): TGTGCCACCAGTGATCCGACCAGACTAGATGGGGAGCAGTTCTTC. The encoded protein is CATSDPTRLDGEQFF. The genes are TRBV24-1 and TRBJ2-1; D is possibly TRBD2 (6 bases). V shed 3 bases and J shed 10 bases, with 18 bases lying between them. The length of the CDR3 is 15 residues. CDR1 is KGHDR, CDR2 SFDVKD, per germline.

The genes are TRBV7-8 and TRBJ1-2, with D possibly matching TRBD1 (6 bases). CDR1 is SGHVS, CDR2 FQNEAQ, per germline. This CDR3 region has 12 residues. Trimming stripped 5 bases from V and 10 bases from J, with 14 bases between. The CDR3 nucleotides read TGTGCCAGCAGCCCGGTACAGGGCCACTACACCTTC. Protein product: CASSPVQGHYTF.

The chain uses TRBV12-3 or TRBV12-4 and TRBJ2-1; possible D gene TRBD2, 5 bases. Trimming took 6 bases from V and 0 from J, leaving 15 bases between them. The CDR3 contains 16 residues. CDR3 sequence reads: CASSRRAASSYNEQFF. The CDR3 nucleotides read TGTGCCAGCAGCCGGCGGGCCGCCAGCTCCTACAATGAGCAGTTCTTC.

This clonotype was seen at least ten times. The rearrangement joins TRBV18 to TRBJ2-3; a weak D match, TRBD2 (6 bases). This CDR3 has 15 amino acids. Trimming left V 4 bases short and J 5 bases short, with 16 bases between. Germline V lookup: CDR1 KGHSH, CDR2 LQKENI. Here the CDR3 reads CASSRRDSQGDTQYF. The CDR3 DNA sequence: TGTGCCAGCTCACGGAGGGACTCTCAGGGAGATACGCAGTATTTT. The whole variable domain, remainder taken from reference TRBV18 and TRBJ2-3, is NAGVMQNPRHLVRRRGQEARLRCSPMKGHSHVYWYRQLPEEGLKFMVYLQKENIIDESGMPKERFSAEFPKEGPSILRIQQVVRGDSAAYFCASSRRDSQGDTQYFGPGTRLTVL.

V gene TRBV6-2 or TRBV6-3 combines with J gene TRBJ2-7; 13 nucleotides align to TRBD2. CDR1 and CDR2 (germline): MNHEY, SVGEGT. V trimming: 5 bases; J trimming: 5 bases; junction bases outside the gene matches: 6. CDR3 length equals 15 residues. The CDR3 DNA reads TGTGCCAGCAGTGGGACTAGCGGGAATCTCGACGAGCAGTACTTC. Translating gives CASSGTSGNLDEQYF.

The V gene is TRBV25-1, the J gene TRBJ1-2, with 11 bases aligning to TRBD1. Germline lookup yields CDR1 MGHDK and CDR2 SYGVNS. The V gene end was trimmed by 3 bases and the J gene end by 5 bases; junction bases not matched to a gene: 2. The CDR3 consists of 14 residues. CDR3 in amino acids: CASSEGQGGYGYTF. The CDR3 DNA is TGTGCCAGCAGTGAGGGACAGGGGGGGTATGGCTACACCTTC.

In this sample, this clonotype turned up a few times. This rearrangement joins TRBV12-3 or TRBV12-4 to TRBJ2-6; D is tentatively TRBD1 or TRBD2 (5 bases each). This CDR3 has 18 residues. Trimming removed 7 bases from V and 2 bases from J, with 21 bases in between. The CDR3 loop is CASIPLSRGPPGANVLTF. The CDR3 nucleotides read TGTGCCAGCATTCCCCTCAGCCGGGGACCCCCTGGGGCCAACGTCCTGACTTTC.

This chain connects TRBV9 to TRBJ2-3; D is possibly TRBD1 or TRBD2 (6 bases each). V lost 6 bases and J 0 bases, leaving 17 bases between the germline ends. There are 16 residues in the CDR3. Germline V CDR1 and CDR2: SGDLS, YYNGEE. In nucleotides, the CDR3 is TGTGCCAGCACCCCTAGTTGGGGGGCGAGCACAGATACGCAGTATTTT. Translating gives CASTPSWGASTDTQYF.

This clonotype was seen more than once but under ten times. This chain joins TRBV2 and TRBJ2-2; the D gene could be TRBD1 or TRBD2 (5 bases each). The CDR3 covers 14 residues. The germline V gene has CDR1 SNHLY and CDR2 FYNNEI. V was cut by 4 bases and J by 11 bases, with 17 bases left in between. CDR3: CASSGGVKNRELFF. CDR3 in DNA: TGTGCCAGCAGTGGAGGGGTGAAGAACCGTGAGCTGTTTTTT. The full variable domain, its missing parts supplied by reference TRBV2 and TRBJ2-2, is EPEVTQTPSHQVTQMGQEVILRCVPISNHLYFYWYRQILGQKVEFLVSFYNNEISEKSEIFDDQFSVERPDGSNFTLKIRSTKLEDSAMYFCASSGGVKNRELFFGEGSRLTVL.

The V gene is TRBV12-3 or TRBV12-4, the J gene TRBJ1-6; unclear D gene. This CDR3 spans 14 amino acids. Trimming left V 6 bases short and J 7 bases short, with 13 bases between. CDR3 amino acids: CASSPDGENSPLHF. DNA for the CDR3: TGTGCCAGCAGCCCGGACGGGGAGAATTCACCCCTCCACTTT.

The chain is built from TRBV7-2 and TRBJ2-2, with TRBD2 identical over 7 bases. V was pared by 2 bases and J by 4 bases, with 4 bases of the junction left unmatched. Germline lookup yields CDR1 SGHTA and CDR2 FQGNSA. This CDR3 is 15 amino acids long. The CDR3 spells CASSLRLAFTGELFF. The CDR3 region has the DNA TGTGCCAGCAGCTTAAGACTAGCCTTCACCGGGGAGCTGTTTTTT.

This clonotype has more than one count but fewer than ten. This chain uses TRBV7-2 with TRBJ2-1, with 11 bases fitting TRBD2. V was pared by 5 bases and J by 9 bases, with 15 bases of the junction left unmatched. Germline V lookup: CDR1 SGHTA, CDR2 FQGNSA. The CDR3 extends over 17 amino acids. CDR3 protein: CASSPLGLAGGVGEQFF. CDR3 DNA sequence: TGTGCCAGCAGCCCCTTAGGCCTAGCGGGAGGTGTGGGTGAGCAGTTCTTC. Combining the CDR3 with reference TRBV7-2 and TRBJ2-1 gives the whole variable domain GAGVSQSPSNKVTEKGKDVELRCDPISGHTALYWYRQSLGQGLEFLIYFQGNSAPDKSGLPSDRFSAERTGGSVSTLTIQRTQQEDSAVYLCASSPLGLAGGVGEQFFGPGTRLTVL.

The V gene is TRBV12-3 or TRBV12-4, the J gene TRBJ1-1, with unresolved D. The CDR3 is made up of 17 amino acids. V was clipped by 5 bases and J by 2 bases, with 21 bases between them. CDR3: CASSQRTPGIFNTEAFF. Written as DNA, the CDR3 is TGTGCCAGCAGTCAACGAACCCCGGGCATATTTAACACTGAAGCTTTCTTT.

This clonotype was recorded a few times. The chain combines TRBV4-1 with TRBJ2-1, with unresolved D. With 6 bases removed from V and 0 bases from J, the gap between germline ends came to 12 bases. Germline values: CDR1 MGHRA, CDR2 YSYEKL. The CDR3 extends over 15 amino acids. The CDR3 DNA reads as TGCGCCAGCAGAGGAAGGGATAGCTCCTACAATGAGCAGTTCTTC. This gives the protein CASRGRDSSYNEQFF.

This sequence joins TRBV4-2 and TRBJ1-3; 9 nucleotides agree with TRBD1. V dropped 1 base and J dropped 4; count of bases not matched to a gene: 5. The germline gives CDR1 LGHNA, CDR2 YNFKEQ. The CDR3 loop spans 16 amino acids. This CDR3 is CASSQVGQGPGNTIYF. The DNA for the CDR3 is TGTGCCAGCAGCCAAGTAGGACAGGGGCCGGGAAACACCATATATTTT.

This clonotype was observed a few times. The gene calls are TRBV5-1 and TRBJ2-7, with 7 nucleotides matching TRBD1. CDR1 SGHRS and CDR2 YFSETQ come from the germline V gene. CDR3 length: 16 residues. V dropped 0 bases and J dropped 1; count of bases not matched to a gene: 7. Here the CDR3 reads CASSLAPRGSSYEQYF. The CDR3 DNA reads TGCGCCAGCAGCTTGGCCCCCAGGGGGTCGTCCTACGAGCAGTACTTC.